This T cell receptor (beta chain) was sequenced in a study of shared clonotypes between healthy human individuals. General study findings and limits: Donor clonotype sharing was expected to depend on sequencing depth.

Several immunoSEQ plates received, in even portions, the genomic DNA of each subset. In the study's own analysis: Because ImmunoSEQ provided only junction sequences with no quality scores, the filtering differed. Method: immunoSEQ multiplex PCR; TCRdb's copy keeps in-frame clones and lacks some. The V and J calls and clone size were taken over from that table, and D and trimming were inferred from the DNA. The sample has around 1,000,000 clones; approximately 75% are singletons. Worth noting for this clone: Its antigen is undetermined.

The CDR3 sequence is 17 residues long. The V segment lost 4 bases and the J segment 4 bases; nucleotides outside the gene matches: 10. Germline V lookup: CDR1 SNHLY, CDR2 FYNNEI. This chain uses TRBV2 with TRBJ2-3; 11 bases match TRBD1. Sequenced input: memory CD4+ T cells from PBMCs. Subset indicated: CD45RA-negative fraction. This TCR was sampled from a man aged 18 to 30 in good health. Some clones in this sample may be carry-over from other donors' samples. The CDR3 bases are TGTGCCAGCAGTGTCCGACGACGGGACAGGGGGGCAGATACGCAGTATTTT. It encodes CASSVRRRDRGADTQYF.